This T cell receptor beta chain was sequenced in a study of CD8+CD57+ T cells in acquired aplastic anemia. CDR3 length: 12 amino acids. Trimming cost V 6 bases and J 10 bases, with 16 bases left between them. Germline V gene sequence: CDR1 DFQATT, CDR2 SNEGSKA (reference sequence). Researchers used genomic DNA as the template to profile TCR beta VDJ and CDR3. TCRdb ran MiXCR on the reads and lists one entry per CDR3 protein. This table holds some 280,000 distinct CDR3 sequences, approximately 56% found once. The sequenced sample consisted of sorted CD4+, CD8+, or CD8+CD57+ T cells (not recorded which) from PBMCs. The V call is TRBV20-1, the J call TRBJ2-1; TRBD2 is a possible D gene (5 bases). The receptor's source is a human donor with severe aplastic anemia or a healthy control (not recorded which). In DNA form, the CDR3 reads TGCAGTGCCCCGGCGGGCAGCCGAGAGCAGTTCTTC. It is translated as CSAPAGSREQFF.